This T cell receptor beta chain is drawn from a study of CD8+CD57+ T cells in acquired aplastic anemia. Study-level findings and limits: Patients and healthy controls showed no significant CD8+ Simpson's diversity difference. Patients shared approximately 30 CD8+ CDR3 sequences with controls.

V lost 10 bases and J 4 bases, leaving 13 bases between the germline ends. This CDR3 comprises 12 residues. CDR1 and CDR2 (germline): SEHNR, FQNEAQ (reference sequence). As to this clonotype: Antigen unknown.

Patients included in sequencing had previously demonstrated CD8+CD57+ cell expansion by flow cytometry. TCR beta VDJ and CDR3 profiles were obtained from a genomic DNA template. MiXCR, applied by TCRdb to the reads, yields one record per CDR3 protein. The sample consists of 120,000 or so distinct CDR3 sequences, almost 40% of them appearing once. Sequencing was carried out using sorted CD4+, CD8+, or CD8+CD57+ T cells (not recorded which) from PBMCs. This chain links TRBV7-9 with TRBJ1-1; a weak D match, TRBD1 (5 bases). The sequence derives from a human donor with aplastic anemia. The CDR3 nucleotides are TGTGCCATCCAGGGAGAGTTCACTGAAGCTTTCTTT. Its protein is CAIQGEFTEAFF. The complete variable domain, with remaining parts taken from reference TRBV7-9 and TRBJ1-1, reads DTGVSQNPRHKITKRGQNVTFRCDPISEHNRLYWYRQTLGQGPEFLTYFQNEAQLEKSRLLSDRFSAERPKGSFSTLEIQRTEQGDSAMYLCAIQGEFTEAFFGQGTRLTVV.